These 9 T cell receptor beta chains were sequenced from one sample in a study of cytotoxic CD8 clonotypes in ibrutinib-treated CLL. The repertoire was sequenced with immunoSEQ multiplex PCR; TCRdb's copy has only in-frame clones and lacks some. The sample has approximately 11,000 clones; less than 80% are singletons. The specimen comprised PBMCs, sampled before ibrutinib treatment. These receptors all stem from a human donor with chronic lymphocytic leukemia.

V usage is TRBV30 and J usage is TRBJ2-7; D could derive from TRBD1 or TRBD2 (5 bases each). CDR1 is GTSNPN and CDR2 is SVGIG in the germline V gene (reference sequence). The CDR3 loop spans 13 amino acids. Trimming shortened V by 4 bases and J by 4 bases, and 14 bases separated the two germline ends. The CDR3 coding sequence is TGTGCCTGGAATACGGGGCTTCAGTACGAGCAGTACTTC. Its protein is CAWNTGLQYEQYF.

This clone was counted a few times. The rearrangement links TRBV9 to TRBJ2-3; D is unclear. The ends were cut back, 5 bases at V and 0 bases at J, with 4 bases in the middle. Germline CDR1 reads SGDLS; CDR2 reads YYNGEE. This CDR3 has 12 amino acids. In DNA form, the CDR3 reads TGTGCCAGCAGTTCTAGCACAGATACGCAGTATTTT. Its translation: CASSSSTDTQYF. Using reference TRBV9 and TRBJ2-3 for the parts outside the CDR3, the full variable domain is DSGVTQTPKHLITATGQRVTLRCSPRSGDLSVYWYQQSLDQGLQFLIQYYNGEERAKGNILERFSAQQFPDLHSELNLSSLELGDSALYFCASSSSTDTQYFGPGTRLTVL.

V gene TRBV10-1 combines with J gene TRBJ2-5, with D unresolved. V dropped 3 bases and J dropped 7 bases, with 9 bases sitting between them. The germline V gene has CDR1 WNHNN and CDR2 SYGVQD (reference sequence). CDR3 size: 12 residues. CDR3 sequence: CASSDPTGTQYF. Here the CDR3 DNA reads TGCGCCAGCAGTGATCCGACGGGGACCCAGTACTTC.

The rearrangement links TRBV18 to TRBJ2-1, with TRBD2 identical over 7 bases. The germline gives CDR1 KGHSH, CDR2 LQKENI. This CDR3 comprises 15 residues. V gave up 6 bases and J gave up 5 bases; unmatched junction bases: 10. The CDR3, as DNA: TGTGCCAGCTCCCCATCCTTCGGGGGGAACAATGAGCAGTTCTTC. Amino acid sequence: CASSPSFGGNNEQFF. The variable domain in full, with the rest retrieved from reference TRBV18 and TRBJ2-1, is NAGVMQNPRHLVRRRGQEARLRCSPMKGHSHVYWYRQLPEEGLKFMVYLQKENIIDESGMPKERFSAEFPKEGPSILRIQQVVRGDSAAYFCASSPSFGGNNEQFFGPGTRLTVL.

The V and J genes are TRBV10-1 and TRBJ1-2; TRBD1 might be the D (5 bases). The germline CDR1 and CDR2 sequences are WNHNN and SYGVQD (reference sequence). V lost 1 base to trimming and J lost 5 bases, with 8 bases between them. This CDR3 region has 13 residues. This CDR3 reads CASSEWGGYGYTF. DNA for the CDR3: TGCGCCAGCAGTGAGTGGGGGGGATATGGCTACACCTTC.

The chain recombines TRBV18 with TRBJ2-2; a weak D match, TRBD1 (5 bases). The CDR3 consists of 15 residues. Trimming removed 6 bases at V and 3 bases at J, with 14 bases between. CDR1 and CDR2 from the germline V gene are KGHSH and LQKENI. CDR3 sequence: CASSLTTRDTGELFF. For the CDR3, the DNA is TGTGCCAGCTCGCTTACCACCAGGGACACCGGGGAGCTGTTTTTT.

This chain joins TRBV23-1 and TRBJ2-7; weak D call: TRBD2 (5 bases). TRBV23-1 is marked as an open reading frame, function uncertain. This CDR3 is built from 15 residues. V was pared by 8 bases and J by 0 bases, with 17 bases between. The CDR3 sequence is CASSLRGQLSYEQYF. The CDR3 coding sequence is TGCGCCAGCTCCCTACGGGGTCAGCTCTCCTACGAGCAGTACTTC.

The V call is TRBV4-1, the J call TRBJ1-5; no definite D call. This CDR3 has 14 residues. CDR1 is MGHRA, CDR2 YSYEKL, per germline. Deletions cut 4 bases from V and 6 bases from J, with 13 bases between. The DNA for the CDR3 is TGCGCCAGCAGCCTAAGTACGGGGAGTCAGCCCCAGCATTTT. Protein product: CASSLSTGSQPQHF.

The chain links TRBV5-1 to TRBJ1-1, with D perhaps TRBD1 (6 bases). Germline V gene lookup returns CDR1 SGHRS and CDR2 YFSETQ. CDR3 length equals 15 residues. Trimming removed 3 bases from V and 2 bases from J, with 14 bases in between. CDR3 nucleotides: TGCGCCAGCAGCTGGGGCCCGGGACAAAACACTGAAGCTTTCTTT. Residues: CASSWGPGQNTEAFF.